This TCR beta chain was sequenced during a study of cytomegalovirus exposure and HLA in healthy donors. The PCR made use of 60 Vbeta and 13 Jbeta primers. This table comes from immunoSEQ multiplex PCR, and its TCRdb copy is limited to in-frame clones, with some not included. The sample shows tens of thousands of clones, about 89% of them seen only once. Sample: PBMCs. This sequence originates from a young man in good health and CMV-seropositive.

CDR3 loop: CASSYSPSGVQETQYF. In DNA form, the CDR3 reads TGTGCCAGCAGTTACTCGCCTAGCGGGGTTCAAGAGACCCAGTACTTC. V gene TRBV6-5 combines with J gene TRBJ2-5, with 9 bases fitting TRBD2. The ends lost 0 bases at V and 2 bases at J; junction bases unmatched: 4. From germline, CDR1 is MNHEY and CDR2 SVGAGI. The CDR3 is made up of 16 amino acids.